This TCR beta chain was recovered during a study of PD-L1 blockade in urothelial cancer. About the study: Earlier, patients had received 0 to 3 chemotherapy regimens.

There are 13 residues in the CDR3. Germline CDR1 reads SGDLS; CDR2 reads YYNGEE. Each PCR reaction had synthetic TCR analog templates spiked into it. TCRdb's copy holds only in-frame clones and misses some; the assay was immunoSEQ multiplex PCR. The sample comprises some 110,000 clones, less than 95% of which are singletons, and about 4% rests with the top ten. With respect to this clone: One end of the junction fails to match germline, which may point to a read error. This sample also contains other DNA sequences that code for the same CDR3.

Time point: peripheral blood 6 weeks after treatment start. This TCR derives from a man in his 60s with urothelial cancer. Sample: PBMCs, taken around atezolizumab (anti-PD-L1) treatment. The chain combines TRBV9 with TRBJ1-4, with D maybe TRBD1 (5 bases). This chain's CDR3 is CASSVAGDEKLFF. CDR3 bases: TGTGCCAGCAGCGTAGCGGGGGATGAAAAATTGTTTTTT.